What follows are 9 T cell receptor beta chains derived from one specimen sequenced in a study of blood T cell repertoires in COVID-19. Method: immunoSEQ multiplex PCR; TCRdb's copy keeps in-frame clones and lacks some. The table has about 360,000 clones, over 70% seen once; the top ten hold 2.5% to 3.5%. The sequenced sample was peripheral blood. The receptors shown here come from a man aged 25 to 40 with active or convalescent COVID-19.

The V and J genes are TRBV7-3 and TRBJ1-1; D gene uncertain. Germline loops: CDR1 SGHTA, CDR2 FQGTGA. This CDR3 has 13 residues. V shed 2 bases and J shed 4 bases, with 8 bases lying between them. The DNA of the CDR3 is TGTGCCAGCAGCTTAGCCGAGAGCACTGAAGCTTTCTTT. This encodes CASSLAESTEAFF.

The chain joins TRBV5-1 to TRBJ2-7; a weak D match, TRBD2 (6 bases). Germline V CDR1 and CDR2: SGHRS, YFSETQ. The CDR3 runs to 14 residues. V lost 2 bases and J 5 bases, leaving 14 bases between the germline ends. CDR3 residues: CASSFAGTQNEQYF. Written as DNA, the CDR3 is TGCGCCAGCAGCTTTGCCGGGACTCAGAACGAGCAGTACTTC.

Remarks on this clone: Other DNA sequences in the sample encode the same CDR3. This chain joins TRBV7-2 and TRBJ2-3; TRBD2 might be the D (6 bases). Trimming took 4 bases from V and 1 from J, leaving 9 bases between them. The CDR3 is made up of 14 amino acids. CDR1 and CDR2 from the germline V gene are SGHTA and FQGNSA. The CDR3 spells CASSSSSGTDTQYF. The CDR3, as DNA: TGTGCCAGCAGCTCCTCTAGCGGCACAGATACGCAGTATTTT.

The table lists this clone with a count of one. The rearrangement links TRBV11-3 to TRBJ1-5; the D is unclear. Looked up from germline, CDR1 is SGHNT and CDR2 is YENEEA. Trimming pared 8 bases from V and 0 bases from J, leaving 11 bases between. CDR3 length: 14 residues. The CDR3 reads CASPDKYSNQPQHF. Written as DNA, the CDR3 is TGTGCCAGCCCCGACAAATATAGCAATCAGCCCCAGCATTTT.

J is TRBJ1-2 and V is TRBV29-1; 8 nucleotides agree with TRBD1. Germline assignment: CDR1 SQVTM and CDR2 ANQGSEA. The length of the CDR3 is 11 residues. Germline trimming cut 3 bases from V and 9 bases from J; bases unmatched to any gene: 3. The CDR3 nucleotides are TGCAGCGTTGAGACAGGGGCAAGCTACACCTTC. As protein: CSVETGASYTF.

The chain has TRBV7-9 and TRBJ2-2; 9 nucleotides line up with TRBD2. The V gene end was trimmed by 4 bases and the J gene end by 4 bases; junction bases not matched to a gene: 4. This CDR3 region has 15 residues. The V gene's germline CDR1 is SEHNR and CDR2 FQNEAQ (reference sequence). This CDR3 reads CASSSRGRATGELFF. The CDR3 nucleotides are TGTGCCAGCAGCTCCCGCGGGAGGGCCACCGGGGAGCTGTTTTTT.

The chain carries TRBV11-2 and TRBJ2-5; 7 bases agree with TRBD2. V trimming: 4 bases; J trimming: 4 bases; junction bases outside the gene matches: 9. There are 15 residues in the CDR3. The V gene's germline CDR1 is SGHAT and CDR2 FQNNGV. In DNA, the CDR3 is TGTGCCAGCAGCTCCGCGGCTAGCGGCGGAGAGACCCAGTACTTC. Encoded protein: CASSSAASGGETQYF.

The V gene is TRBV7-6, the J gene TRBJ2-1, with D maybe TRBD2 (5 bases). The length of the CDR3 is 12 residues. V shed 4 bases and J shed 8 bases, with 9 bases lying between them. Germline V gives CDR1 SGHVS, CDR2 FNYEAQ. The CDR3 reads CASSSTRDEQFF. The CDR3 DNA follows: TGTGCCAGCAGCTCAACTAGGGATGAGCAGTTCTTC.

The chain has TRBV18 and TRBJ1-1, with TRBD1 identical over 8 bases. The CDR3 is 13 residues long. CDR1 is KGHSH and CDR2 is LQKENI in the germline V gene. V was pared by 8 bases and J by 5 bases, with 7 bases of the junction left unmatched. Here the CDR3 reads CASTRGRDTEAFF. The CDR3 nucleotides read TGTGCCAGCACCAGGGGGCGAGATACTGAAGCTTTCTTT.